The sequence of this TCR beta chain was determined in a study of shared clonotypes between healthy human individuals. The method was immunoSEQ multiplex PCR; TCRdb's version includes in-frame clones alone and lacks a portion of them. The sample contains about 470,000 clones, about 76% of which appear only once. This TCR derives from a woman aged 40-49 years in good health. Some clones in this sample may be carry-over from other donors' samples. Sequencing was performed on PBMCs.

The CDR3 loop reads CASSSGTGFMNTEAFF. The CDR3 region has the DNA TGTGCCAGTAGTAGCGGGACAGGGTTTATGAACACTGAAGCTTTCTTT. This chain joins TRBV19 and TRBJ1-1, with 9 nucleotides matching TRBD1. Germline V gene sequence: CDR1 LNHDA, CDR2 SQIVND (reference sequence). The V gene end was trimmed by 4 bases and the J gene end by 0 bases; junction bases not matched to a gene: 6. The CDR3 runs 16 residues.